One sample yielded the 32 T cell receptor beta chains listed below, sequenced in a study of blood T cell repertoires in COVID-19. Here immunoSEQ multiplex PCR was the method, and the copy in TCRdb shows in-frame clones only, minus some. The table lists some 95,000 clones, 65% to 90% of them singletons, with 1.2% in the top ten. The source material was peripheral blood. These TCRs come from a man older than 75 with active or convalescent COVID-19.

The chain uses TRBV9 and TRBJ1-1; 8 nucleotides match TRBD1. The CDR3 totals 14 residues. J gave up 4 bases and V 2 bases, and 4 bases lay outside the gene matches. The germline V gene has CDR1 SGDLS and CDR2 YYNGEE. CDR3 in amino acids: CASSVNTGGTEAFF. In DNA, the CDR3 is TGTGCCAGCAGCGTCAATACAGGGGGCACTGAAGCTTTCTTT. The full variable domain, with the rest looked up from reference TRBV9 and TRBJ1-1, is DSGVTQTPKHLITATGQRVTLRCSPRSGDLSVYWYQQSLDQGLQFLIQYYNGEERAKGNILERFSAQQFPDLHSELNLSSLELGDSALYFCASSVNTGGTEAFFGQGTRLTVV.

This chain links TRBV11-2 with TRBJ2-2; the D is unclear. The CDR3 consists of 14 residues. Germline CDR1 SGHAT, CDR2 FQNNGV. V dropped 5 bases and J dropped 2 bases, with 9 bases sitting between them. For the CDR3, the DNA is TGTGCCAGCAGCCTGACACCCAACACCGGGGAGCTGTTTTTT. Protein product: CASSLTPNTGELFF.

The chain joins TRBV27 to TRBJ2-7, with 11 bases fitting TRBD2. The V and J ends lost 2 bases and 2 bases, in that order; junction bases with no gene match: 11. This CDR3 is built from 18 residues. Germline loops: CDR1 MNHEY, CDR2 SMNVEV (reference sequence). This CDR3 is CASSLRGTSGRVTYEQYF. In nucleotides, the CDR3 is TGTGCCAGCAGTTTAAGGGGTACTAGCGGGAGAGTCACCTACGAGCAGTACTTC.

The V and J genes are TRBV9 and TRBJ2-7, with D possibly matching TRBD1 (6 bases). V gave up 3 bases and J gave up 0 bases, with 13 bases separating them. The CDR3 has 15 amino acids. Germline V lookup: CDR1 SGDLS, CDR2 YYNGEE. CDR3 region: CASSALPQGSYEQYF. The CDR3 DNA reads TGTGCCAGCAGCGCCCTCCCACAGGGCTCCTACGAGCAGTACTTC.

The rearrangement uses TRBV19 and TRBJ2-5; 12 nucleotides match TRBD2. This CDR3 is 17 amino acids long. From germline, CDR1 is LNHDA and CDR2 SQIVND (reference sequence). V shed 5 bases, J shed 1 base, and the junction held 8 bases outside the gene matches. CDR3 DNA: TGTGCCAGTAGTCCCCAATTACTAGCGGGGGGCCAAGAGACCCAGTACTTC. Protein: CASSPQLLAGGQETQYF. The full variable domain, its missing parts supplied by reference TRBV19 and TRBJ2-5, is DGGITQSPKYLFRKEGQNVTLSCEQNLNHDAMYWYRQDPGQGLRLIYYSQIVNDFQKGDIAEGYSVSREKKESFPLTVTSAQKNPTAFYLCASSPQLLAGGQETQYFGPGTRLLVL.

In its sample, this clone was seen once. The gene calls are TRBV18 and TRBJ2-7, with 8 bases aligning to TRBD1. Per the germline V gene, CDR1 is KGHSH and CDR2 is LQKENI. The V gene end was trimmed by 2 bases and the J gene end by 6 bases; junction bases not matched to a gene: 3. The CDR3 extends over 13 amino acids. CDR3 loop: CASSPGQGLEQYF. The DNA for the CDR3 is TGTGCCAGCTCACCAGGACAGGGACTCGAGCAGTACTTC.

The chain combines TRBV7-2 with TRBJ2-4; maybe TRBD2 (7 bases). Germline CDR1 and CDR2: SGHTA and FQGNSA. The V and J ends lost 2 bases and 1 base respectively, with 12 bases between them. The CDR3 is 16 residues long. The CDR3 sequence is CASSLTGGGAKNIQYF. Written as DNA, the CDR3 is TGTGCCAGCAGCTTAACTGGGGGGGGCGCCAAAAACATTCAGTACTTC.

This chain uses TRBV4-3 with TRBJ2-7; 7 bases agree with TRBD1. The trim removed 4 bases at V and 0 bases at J, leaving 6 bases unmatched. The germline V gene has CDR1 LGHNA and CDR2 YSLEER. This CDR3 contains 15 residues. The CDR3 sequence is CASSLSPGGSYEQYF. The CDR3 bases are TGCGCCAGCAGCCTAAGCCCAGGGGGCTCCTACGAGCAGTACTTC.

This clone was seen once. The chain combines TRBV7-2 with TRBJ1-5; no reliable D call. Trimming shortened V by 5 bases and J by 4 bases, and 9 bases separated the two germline ends. CDR3 length: 13 amino acids. In germline, CDR1 is SGHTA, CDR2 FQGNSA. CDR3 sequence reads: CASSPSLNQPQHF. The CDR3 region has the DNA TGTGCCAGCAGCCCCTCGTTGAATCAGCCCCAGCATTTT.

This chain connects TRBV2 to TRBJ2-2, with D perhaps matching TRBD2 (6 bases). The CDR3 is 16 residues long. From germline, CDR1 is SNHLY and CDR2 FYNNEI. Trimming took off 3 bases at V and 6 bases at J, with 17 bases between the two ends. CDR3 in amino acids: CASSDEGGNWAGELFF. CDR3 nucleotides: TGTGCCAGCAGTGACGAAGGAGGGAATTGGGCCGGGGAGCTGTTTTTT.

V is TRBV10-3 and J is TRBJ1-3; no reliable D call. The CDR3 is made up of 15 amino acids. V lost 10 bases, J lost 0 bases, and 16 bases lay in between. Germline CDR1 is ENHRY and CDR2 is SYGVKD. In DNA, the CDR3 is TGTGCCACCTATTCGACGGCGGTCTCTGGAAACACCATATATTTT. Amino acid sequence: CATYSTAVSGNTIYF.

The CDR3 loop reads CATSTSGKETQYF. In nucleotides, the CDR3 is TGTGCCACCAGCACTAGCGGGAAGGAGACCCAGTACTTC. V usage is TRBV24-1 and J usage is TRBJ2-5, with TRBD2 matching 10 bases. The germline V gene encodes CDR1 KGHDR and CDR2 SFDVKD. V lost 7 bases to trimming and J lost 5 bases; unmatched junction nucleotides: 3. This CDR3 is built from 13 residues.

This clone occurred a few times. This sequence joins TRBV6-1 and TRBJ2-1, with 8 bases fitting TRBD2. Germline CDR1 and CDR2: MNHNS and SASEGT. V was clipped by 3 bases and J by 5 bases; unmatched bases: 6. The CDR3 spans 15 residues. In DNA, the CDR3 is TGTGCCAGCAGTGAGGCCGGGACTAGTAACAATGAGCAGTTCTTC. Protein sequence: CASSEAGTSNNEQFF.

This chain joins TRBV13 and TRBJ2-1; 7 bases agree with TRBD1. The ends lost 4 bases at V and 3 bases at J; junction bases unmatched: 9. Germline V gene lookup returns CDR1 PRHDT and CDR2 FYEKMQ (reference sequence). CDR3 length equals 16 residues. The CDR3 here is CASSSPLGTDYNEQFF. CDR3 nucleotides: TGTGCCAGCAGCTCCCCTCTCGGGACAGACTACAATGAGCAGTTCTTC. The full variable domain, with the rest looked up from reference TRBV13 and TRBJ2-1, is AAGVIQSPRHLIKEKRETATLKCYPIPRHDTVYWYQQGPGQDPQFLISFYEKMQSDKGSIPDRFSAQQFSDYHSELNMSSLELGDSALYFCASSSPLGTDYNEQFFGPGTRLTVL.

The rearrangement joins TRBV3-1 (or the pseudogene TRBV3-2) to TRBJ2-3, with TRBD2 identical over 14 bases. Germline values: CDR1 LGHDT, CDR2 YNNKEL (reference sequence). V trimming: 4 bases; J trimming: 5 bases; junction bases outside the gene matches: 5. The CDR3 is 16 residues long. This chain's CDR3 is CASSPGGTSGRDTQYF. The DNA of the CDR3 is TGTGCCAGCAGCCCGGGAGGGACTAGCGGGAGAGATACGCAGTATTTT.

The rearrangement uses TRBV7-9 and TRBJ1-1; no clear D gene. CDR1 and CDR2 (germline): SEHNR, FQNEAQ (reference sequence). The V end was cut by 0 bases, the J end by 0 bases, with 17 bases between. The CDR3 totals 18 residues. As DNA, the CDR3 is TGTGCCAGCAGCTTAGCCTTTGGAGGAATTCGGATGAACACTGAAGCTTTCTTT. This translates into CASSLAFGGIRMNTEAFF. The whole variable domain, filled in from reference TRBV7-9 and TRBJ1-1, reads DTGVSQNPRHKITKRGQNVTFRCDPISEHNRLYWYRQTLGQGPEFLTYFQNEAQLEKSRLLSDRFSAERPKGSFSTLEIQRTEQGDSAMYLCASSLAFGGIRMNTEAFFGQGTRLTVV.

The chain employs TRBV11-2 and TRBJ1-6, with D unclear. The CDR3 spans 14 residues. V was cut by 4 bases and J by 5 bases, with 9 bases left in between. Germline values: CDR1 SGHAT, CDR2 FQNNGV. Here the CDR3 reads CASSSNGNNSPLHF. CDR3 sequence (DNA): TGTGCCAGCAGCTCTAACGGGAATAATTCACCCCTCCACTTT.

V usage is TRBV30 and J usage is TRBJ1-6; 9 nucleotides agree with TRBD1. CDR3 length: 14 amino acids. The germline V gene encodes CDR1 GTSNPN and CDR2 SVGIG (reference sequence). V gave up 4 bases and J gave up 7 bases; unmatched junction bases: 5. The CDR3: CAWTLQGANSPLHF. The CDR3 DNA follows: TGTGCCTGGACCTTACAGGGGGCGAATTCACCCCTCCACTTT.

The chain recombines TRBV4-1 with TRBJ2-3, with TRBD2 matching over 9 bases. Germline-derived CDR1 and CDR2 are MGHRA and YSYEKL. The J segment lost 3 bases and the V segment lost 0 bases, leaving 4 bases of the junction unmatched. The length of the CDR3 is 16 residues. CDR3 region: CASSQDFSGRTDTQYF. CDR3 DNA: TGCGCCAGCAGCCAAGATTTTAGCGGGAGAACAGATACGCAGTATTTT.

The chain links TRBV5-8 to TRBJ2-2, with 12 bases lining up with TRBD1. The CDR3 has 15 residues. Trimming cost V 0 bases and J 9 bases; bases outside gene matches: 3. Germline V gives CDR1 SGHTS, CDR2 YDEGEE. The CDR3 sequence: CASSLGDRGHRELFF. The CDR3 DNA reads as TGTGCCAGCAGCTTGGGGGACAGGGGGCACCGGGAGCTGTTTTTT.

J is TRBJ1-2 and V is TRBV5-1; 9 bases agree with TRBD1. From germline, CDR1 is SGHRS and CDR2 YFSETQ. The CDR3 covers 15 residues. The V and J ends lost 0 bases and 7 bases, in that order; junction bases with no gene match: 7. The CDR3, as DNA: TGCGCCAGCAGCTTGGCCTCGACAGGGGGAGGTGGCTACACCTTC. Encoded protein: CASSLASTGGGGYTF.

The chain couples TRBV7-2 to TRBJ1-1; a possible D gene is TRBD1 (5 bases). V was pared by 0 bases and J by 0 bases, with 11 bases between. The CDR3 is 16 residues long. Germline CDR1 SGHTA, CDR2 FQGNSA. DNA for the CDR3: TGTGCCAGCAGCTTAGCGGGTACAGGCTTGAACACTGAAGCTTTCTTT. Its translation: CASSLAGTGLNTEAFF.

The rearrangement joins TRBV4-2 to TRBJ1-6, with TRBD1 matching 7 bases. The J segment lost 7 bases and the V segment lost 5 bases, leaving 8 bases of the junction unmatched. Germline loops: CDR1 LGHNA, CDR2 YNFKEQ. This CDR3 is built from 15 residues. The DNA for the CDR3 is TGTGCCAGCAGCTTGCACCGGGACAGAAATTCACCCCTCCACTTT. Residues: CASSLHRDRNSPLHF.

The J gene is TRBJ1-6, the V gene TRBV7-2, with D perhaps matching TRBD1 (5 bases). The V and J ends lost 4 bases and 10 bases respectively, with 14 bases between them. The CDR3 runs 14 residues. Germline CDR1 reads SGHTA; CDR2 reads FQGNSA. The CDR3 is CASSYPQGSSPLHF. CDR3 DNA sequence: TGTGCCAGCAGCTATCCCCAGGGTTCGTCACCCCTCCACTTT.

The chain uses TRBV9 and TRBJ1-6, with 7 bases that match TRBD1. There are 16 residues in the CDR3. V was clipped by 4 bases and J by 2 bases; unmatched bases: 6. Germline-derived CDR1 and CDR2 are SGDLS and YYNGEE. CDR3 residues: CASSPGGKTYNSPLHF. The CDR3 nucleotides are TGTGCCAGCAGCCCAGGGGGTAAGACCTATAATTCACCCCTCCACTTT.

The chain is built from TRBV28 and TRBJ1-2; D uncertain. Germline V lookup: CDR1 MDHEN, CDR2 SYDVKM. Trimming removed 2 bases from V and 4 bases from J, with 11 bases in between. The CDR3 runs to 14 residues. The CDR3 DNA reads TGTGCCAGCAGTTTACCAGGAGGCTCCTATGGCTACACCTTC. Its translation is CASSLPGGSYGYTF.

The chain uses TRBV6-6 and TRBJ2-7, with 8 positions matching TRBD1. V shed 6 bases, J shed 5 bases, and the junction held 6 bases outside the gene matches. This CDR3 region has 13 residues. Per the germline V gene, CDR1 is MNHNY and CDR2 is SVGAGI (reference sequence). DNA of the CDR3: TGTGCCAGCAGCTGGACAGGGCGTAACGAGCAGTACTTC. Translated: CASSWTGRNEQYF.

The rearrangement links TRBV5-1 to TRBJ1-4, with 7 nucleotides matching TRBD1. Germline assignment: CDR1 SGHRS and CDR2 YFSETQ. The CDR3 covers 15 residues. V was clipped by 0 bases and J by 8 bases; unmatched bases: 7. CDR3 sequence reads: CASSLEGRGDEKLFF. The CDR3, as DNA: TGCGCCAGCAGCTTGGAAGGCAGGGGGGACGAAAAACTGTTTTTT. The complete variable domain, with remaining parts taken from reference TRBV5-1 and TRBJ1-4, reads KAGVTQTPRYLIKTRGQQVTLSCSPISGHRSVSWYQQTPGQGLQFLFEYFSETQRNKGNFPGRFSGRQFSNSRSEMNVSTLELGDSALYLCASSLEGRGDEKLFFGSGTQLSVL.

This chain connects TRBV2 to TRBJ2-1; 10 bases match TRBD1. V lost 7 bases and J lost 2; bases outside the gene matches: 5. CDR3 size: 15 residues. Germline CDR1 and CDR2: SNHLY and FYNNEI. CDR3 loop: CASTSTGGAYNEQFF. The CDR3 nucleotides read TGTGCCAGCACCTCGACAGGGGGCGCCTACAATGAGCAGTTCTTC. The complete variable domain, with remaining parts taken from reference TRBV2 and TRBJ2-1, reads EPEVTQTPSHQVTQMGQEVILRCVPISNHLYFYWYRQILGQKVEFLVSFYNNEISEKSEIFDDQFSVERPDGSNFTLKIRSTKLEDSAMYFCASTSTGGAYNEQFFGPGTRLTVL.

The chain carries TRBV6-5 and TRBJ2-3; 11 nucleotides align to TRBD2. The germline V gene has CDR1 MNHEY and CDR2 SVGAGI. V gave up 6 bases and J gave up 3 bases; unmatched junction bases: 5. The CDR3 runs to 15 residues. The CDR3 bases are TGTGCCAGCAGGTTACTAGCGGGAGAAACAGATACGCAGTATTTT. It codes for CASRLLAGETDTQYF.

The rearrangement uses TRBV6-5 and TRBJ2-5; 7 bases map to TRBD2. Germline assignment: CDR1 MNHEY and CDR2 SVGAGI. The CDR3 runs to 14 residues. V was pared by 2 bases and J by 5 bases, with 5 bases of the junction left unmatched. The CDR3 sequence: CASSYGRAGETQYF. Written as DNA, the CDR3 is TGTGCCAGCAGTTACGGGAGGGCCGGGGAGACCCAGTACTTC.

This clone has only one observation. CDR3 region: CASSGGGGQPQHF. The CDR3 DNA reads TGTGCCAGCAGTGGAGGGGGTGGTCAGCCCCAGCATTTT. The genes are TRBV25-1 and TRBJ1-5; maybe TRBD1 (6 bases). The CDR3 loop spans 13 amino acids. Germline V gene lookup returns CDR1 MGHDK and CDR2 SYGVNS. The V gene lost 4 bases and the J gene lost 6 bases, with 10 bases spanning the gap.